This TCR beta chain emerged from a study of blood T cells in healthy people across ages. J was trimmed by 7 bases and V by 1 base; bases with no gene match: 7. The CDR3 loop spans 15 amino acids. CDR1 and CDR2 from the germline V gene are SGHTA and FQGNSA. A second PCR of roughly 6 to 12 cycles used a sample-barcoded 5' primer and a J-beta primer mix. TCRdb re-called the 5' RACE reads through MiXCR, storing one row per CDR3 protein. This table has 1.5 million to 2 million distinct CDR3 sequences, 28% appearing once. This sequence originates from a woman aged 25 to 45 in good health. Specimen: blood. The V call is TRBV7-2, the J call TRBJ2-1; TRBD1 agrees at 7 bases. In DNA, the CDR3 is TGTGCCAGCAGCTTAGAAAGGGGCAGGGGGAATGAGCAGTTCTTC. Translated: CASSLERGRGNEQFF.